Below are 3 T cell receptor beta chains sequenced from a single sample in a study of blood T cell repertoires in COVID-19. Data came from immunoSEQ multiplex PCR; TCRdb stores just in-frame clones and leaves some out. The sample records 130,000 to 150,000 clones, just under 85% being singletons. The specimen was peripheral blood. Receptor source: an elderly woman with acute or convalescent COVID-19.

The chain is built from TRBV3-1 (or the pseudogene TRBV3-2) and TRBJ1-1; possible D gene TRBD1, 6 bases. Per the germline V gene, CDR1 is LGHDT and CDR2 is YNNKEL (reference sequence). The CDR3 has 17 amino acids. V was shortened by 1 base and J by 2 bases, with 17 bases between the two germline ends. The CDR3 region is CASSQGVARGFNTEAFF. In nucleotides, the CDR3 is TGTGCCAGCAGCCAAGGGGTGGCCAGGGGATTTAACACTGAAGCTTTCTTT.

The chain has TRBV5-5 and TRBJ1-1, with D perhaps TRBD1 (6 bases). The germline gives CDR1 SGHKS, CDR2 YYEKEE (reference sequence). This CDR3 spans 14 amino acids. Trimming cost V 1 base and J 1 base, with 8 bases left between them. As DNA, the CDR3 is TGTGCCAGCAGCTTGCAAGGGGGGAACACTGAAGCTTTCTTT. It encodes CASSLQGGNTEAFF.

The chain couples TRBV7-9 to TRBJ1-6; perhaps TRBD1 as D (5 bases). CDR1 is SEHNR and CDR2 is FQNEAQ in the germline V gene (reference sequence). V lost 3 bases and J 7 bases, leaving 10 bases between the germline ends. This CDR3 spans 14 amino acids. As DNA, the CDR3 is TGTGCCAGCAGCTTGGGCAGGGCAAATTCACCCCTCCACTTT. This codes for CASSLGRANSPLHF.